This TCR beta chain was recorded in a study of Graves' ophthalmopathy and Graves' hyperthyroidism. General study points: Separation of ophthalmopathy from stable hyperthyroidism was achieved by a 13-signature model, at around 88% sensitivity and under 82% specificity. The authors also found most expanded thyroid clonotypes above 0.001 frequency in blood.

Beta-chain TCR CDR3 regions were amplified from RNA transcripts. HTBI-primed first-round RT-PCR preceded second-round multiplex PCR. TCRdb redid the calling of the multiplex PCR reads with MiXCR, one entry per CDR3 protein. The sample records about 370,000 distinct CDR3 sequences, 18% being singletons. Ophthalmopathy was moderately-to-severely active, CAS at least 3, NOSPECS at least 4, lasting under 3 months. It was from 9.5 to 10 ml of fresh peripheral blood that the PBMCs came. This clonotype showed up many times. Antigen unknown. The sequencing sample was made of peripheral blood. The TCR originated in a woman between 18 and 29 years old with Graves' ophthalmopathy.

The CDR3 nucleotides read TGTGCCAGCAGCCAAGATTATGCGGTGGGACAGGGAGGATCTGGAAACACCATATATTTT. It is translated as CASSQDYAVGQGGSGNTIYF. The gene calls are TRBV4-2 and TRBJ1-3; 9 nucleotides match TRBD1. V was pared by 0 bases and J by 1 base, with 13 bases of the junction left unmatched. Per the germline V gene, CDR1 is LGHNA and CDR2 is YNFKEQ. The CDR3 spans 20 residues.